This TCR beta chain originates from a study of blood T cell repertoires in COVID-19. Whole-study context: Spain, Italy and the United States supplied samples that represented acute and convalescent COVID-19. T cells, B-cell-depleted T cells, or PBMCs provided the cDNA or gDNA that served as material.

CDR1 and CDR2 from the germline V gene are LGHDT and YNNKEL (reference sequence). This CDR3 spans 14 amino acids. J lost 4 bases, V lost 4 bases, and 6 bases had no gene match. As originally analysed: Amplification of reference gene primers was used by the study to estimate nucleated cell counts. Sequencing was performed with immunoSEQ multiplex PCR; in TCRdb, only in-frame clones are kept and a portion is missing. The V and J calls and clone size were taken over from that table, and D and trimming were inferred from the DNA. The sample includes 150,000 to 200,000 clones, 65% to 85% of them seen just once.

Sequenced material: peripheral blood. The chain couples TRBV3-1 (or the pseudogene TRBV3-2) to TRBJ1-1; 7 bases are a match to TRBD1. The TCR sequence derives from a man aged 55 to 70 with active or convalescent COVID-19. The CDR3 DNA is TGTGCCAGCAGCCGCGGGACAGTTGGCACTGAAGCTTTCTTT. It encodes CASSRGTVGTEAFF.